This is a list of T cell receptor beta chains from one sample in a study of T cell responses to AZD1222 COVID-19 vaccine. Sequencing used immunoSEQ multiplex PCR; TCRdb keeps in-frame clones, though not all of them. The repertoire holds over 95,000 clones, with approximately 90% as singletons. The sample was peripheral blood, taken 28 days after the second AZD1222 dose. All receptors derive from an adult who received the AZD1222 COVID-19 vaccine. Both conserved end residues are part of each CDR3. The D gene is left open where the match is weak. Clone size appears in some rows only: once, few, many, or a class for an expanded clone.

>-|-|TRBV6-5|TRBJ2-6|15
TGTGCCAGCAGTTACTCGGGGTCTGGGGCCAACGTCCTGACTTTC
CASSYSGSGANVLTF
>-|-|TRBV10-3|TRBJ1-1|14
TGTGCCATCAGCCCGGGCCCTGCGGGTACTGAAGCTTTCTTT
CAISPGPAGTEAFF
>-|-|TRBV6-1|TRBJ2-7|14
TGTGCCAGCAGTGAGGGCAGGGGCCCCTACGAGCAGTACTTC
CASSEGRGPYEQYF
>-|-|TRBV6-5|TRBJ1-2|13
TGTGCCAGCAGTTACGCAGGGGACTATGGCTACACCTTC
CASSYAGDYGYTF
>-|-|TRBV29-1|TRBJ1-2|13
TGCAGCGTTGAAGTTCCAGGACTCTATGGCTACACCTTC
CSVEVPGLYGYTF
>-|-|TRBV7-9|TRBJ2-1|14
TGTGCCAGCAGCTTAGACGGACTAAACAATGAGCAGTTCTTC
CASSLDGLNNEQFF
>-|-|TRBV30|TRBJ1-6|12
TGTGCCTGGACGGGCAGCCTTCGGGCCCTCCACTTT
CAWTGSLRALHF
>-|-|TRBV12-2|TRBJ2-7|18
TGTGCAAGTCGCTTCAGGGCAGGCCGCCTAGCGGGGGCCTACGAGCAGTACTTC
CASRFRAGRLAGAYEQYF
>TRBD1|-|TRBV6-2/TRBV6-3|TRBJ1-1|15
TGTGCCAGCAGTCACCACCGGGACAGGGACACTGAAGCTTTCTTT
CASSHHRDRDTEAFF
>TRBD1|-|TRBV11-1|TRBJ2-5|16
TGTGCCAGCAGCTCATCGGGGAGACAGGGGCTAGAGACCCAGTACTTC
CASSSSGRQGLETQYF
>-|-|TRBV7-9|TRBJ1-1|13
TGTGCCAGCAGCGGGGTGGTGAACACTGAAGCTTTCTTT
CASSGVVNTEAFF
>-|-|TRBV7-2|TRBJ2-7|14
TGTGCCAGCAGCCAGGGCCCCACGGGCTACGAGCAGTACTTC
CASSQGPTGYEQYF
>-|once|TRBV5-4|TRBJ2-1|15
TGTGCCAGCAGCTTGGACATCCGGAATAACAATGAGCAGTTCTTC
CASSLDIRNNNEQFF
>TRBD1|-|TRBV10-2|TRBJ2-5|14
TGCGCCAGCCGGCCCGGGACAGTCCAAGAGACCCAGTACTTC
CASRPGTVQETQYF
>TRBD1|-|TRBV5-1|TRBJ1-2|16
TGCGCCAGCAGCCAAGACAGGGCTGGGGATAACTATGGCTACACCTTC
CASSQDRAGDNYGYTF
>TRBD2|-|TRBV6-5|TRBJ2-7|15
TGTGCCAGCAGTTCGACTAGCGGGACTTCCTACGAGCAGTACTTC
CASSSTSGTSYEQYF
>TRBD2|-|TRBV9|TRBJ2-1|17
TGTGCCAGCAGCGTAGGCCTTAGCCGGGGGGGGAACAATGAGCAGTTCTTC
CASSVGLSRGGNNEQFF
>-|-|TRBV6-1|TRBJ1-1|15
TGTGCCAGCAGTGATCCTGGGGGGGGGCACACTGAAGCTTTCTTT
CASSDPGGGHTEAFF
>-|few|TRBV6-5|TRBJ1-5|15
TGTGCCAGCAGTTACTCGTCAGGGCGCAATCAGCCCCAGCATTTT
CASSYSSGRNQPQHF
>-|-|TRBV27|TRBJ1-1|11
TGTGCCAGCAGATCATACACTGAAGCTTTCTTT
CASRSYTEAFF